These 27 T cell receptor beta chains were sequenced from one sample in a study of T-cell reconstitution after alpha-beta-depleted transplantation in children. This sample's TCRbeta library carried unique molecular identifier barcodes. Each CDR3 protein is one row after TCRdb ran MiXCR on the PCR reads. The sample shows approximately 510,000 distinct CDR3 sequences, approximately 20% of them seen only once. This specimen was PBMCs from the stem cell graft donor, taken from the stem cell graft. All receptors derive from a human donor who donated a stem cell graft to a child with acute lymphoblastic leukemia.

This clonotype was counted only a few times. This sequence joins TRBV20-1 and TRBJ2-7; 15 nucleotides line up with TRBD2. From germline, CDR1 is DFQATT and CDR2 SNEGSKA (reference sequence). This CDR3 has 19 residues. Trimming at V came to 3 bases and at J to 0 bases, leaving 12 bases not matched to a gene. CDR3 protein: CSASDPGTSGRPSSYEQYF. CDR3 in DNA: TGCAGTGCTAGTGACCCCGGGACTAGCGGGAGGCCTAGCTCCTACGAGCAGTACTTC.

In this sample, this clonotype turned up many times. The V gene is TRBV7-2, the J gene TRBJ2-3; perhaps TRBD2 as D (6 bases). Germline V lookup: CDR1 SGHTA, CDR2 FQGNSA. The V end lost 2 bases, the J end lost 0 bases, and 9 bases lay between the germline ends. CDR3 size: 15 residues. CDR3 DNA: TGTGCCAGCAGCTTATCGGCGGGAAGCACAGATACGCAGTATTTT. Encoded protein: CASSLSAGSTDTQYF.

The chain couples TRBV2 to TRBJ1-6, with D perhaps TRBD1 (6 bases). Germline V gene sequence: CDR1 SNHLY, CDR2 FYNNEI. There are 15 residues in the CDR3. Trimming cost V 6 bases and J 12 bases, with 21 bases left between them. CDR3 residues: CASSSTGSRKQPLHF. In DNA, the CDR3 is TGTGCCAGCAGCTCCACAGGGTCAAGAAAACAACCCCTCCACTTT.

The CDR3 bases are TGTGCCAGCAGCGTAGATACGGGAGGGGCGGACGAGCAGTACTTC. Translation: CASSVDTGGADEQYF. The rearrangement links TRBV9 to TRBJ2-7, with 8 nucleotides matching TRBD2. The CDR3 sequence is 15 residues long. V lost 0 bases and J lost 5; bases outside the gene matches: 7. Germline V gene data show CDR1 as SGDLS and CDR2 as YYNGEE.

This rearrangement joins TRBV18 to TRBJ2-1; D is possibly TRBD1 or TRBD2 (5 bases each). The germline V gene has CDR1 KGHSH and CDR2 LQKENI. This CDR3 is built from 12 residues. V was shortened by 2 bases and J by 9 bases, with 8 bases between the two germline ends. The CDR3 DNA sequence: TGTGCCAGCTCACCAGGGGCGGGTGAGCAGTTCTTC. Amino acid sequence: CASSPGAGEQFF.

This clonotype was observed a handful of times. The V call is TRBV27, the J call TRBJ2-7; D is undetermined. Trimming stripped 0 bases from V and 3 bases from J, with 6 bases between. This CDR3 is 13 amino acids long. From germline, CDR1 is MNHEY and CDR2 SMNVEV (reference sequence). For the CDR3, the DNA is TGTGCCAGCAGTTTATCCGACATCTACGAGCAGTACTTC. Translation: CASSLSDIYEQYF.

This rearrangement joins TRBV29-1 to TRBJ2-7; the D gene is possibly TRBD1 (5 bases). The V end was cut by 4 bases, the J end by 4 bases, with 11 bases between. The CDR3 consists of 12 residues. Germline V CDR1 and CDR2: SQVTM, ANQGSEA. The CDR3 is CSVGARTYEQYF. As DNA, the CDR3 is TGCAGCGTTGGAGCGAGGACATACGAGCAGTACTTC.

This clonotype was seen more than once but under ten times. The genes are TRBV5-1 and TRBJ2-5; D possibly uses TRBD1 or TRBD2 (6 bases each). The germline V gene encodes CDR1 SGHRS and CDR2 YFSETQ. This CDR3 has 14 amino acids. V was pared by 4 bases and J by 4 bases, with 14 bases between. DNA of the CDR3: TGCGCCAGCAGCCCAGGGGACTTGGGAGAGACCCAGTACTTC. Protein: CASSPGDLGETQYF.

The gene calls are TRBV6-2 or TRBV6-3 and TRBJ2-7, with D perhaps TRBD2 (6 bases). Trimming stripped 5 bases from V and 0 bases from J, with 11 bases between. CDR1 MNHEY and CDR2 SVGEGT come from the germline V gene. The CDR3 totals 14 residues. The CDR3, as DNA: TGTGCCAGCAGTGTTAGCGGCGCCTCCTACGAGCAGTACTTC. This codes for CASSVSGASYEQYF.

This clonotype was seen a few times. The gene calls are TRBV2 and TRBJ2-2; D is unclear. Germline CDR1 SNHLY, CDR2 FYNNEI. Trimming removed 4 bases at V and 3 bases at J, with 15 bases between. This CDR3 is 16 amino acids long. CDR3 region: CASSGGAGRDTGELFF. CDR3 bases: TGTGCCAGCAGTGGTGGTGCTGGACGCGACACCGGGGAGCTGTTTTTT. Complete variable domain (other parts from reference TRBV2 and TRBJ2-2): EPEVTQTPSHQVTQMGQEVILRCVPISNHLYFYWYRQILGQKVEFLVSFYNNEISEKSEIFDDQFSVERPDGSNFTLKIRSTKLEDSAMYFCASSGGAGRDTGELFFGEGSRLTVL.

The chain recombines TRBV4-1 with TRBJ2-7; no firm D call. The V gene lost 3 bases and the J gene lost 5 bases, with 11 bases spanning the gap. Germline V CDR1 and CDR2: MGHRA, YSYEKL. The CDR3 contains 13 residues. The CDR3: CASSQSRFNEQYF. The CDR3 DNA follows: TGCGCCAGCAGCCAGTCTCGGTTCAACGAGCAGTACTTC.

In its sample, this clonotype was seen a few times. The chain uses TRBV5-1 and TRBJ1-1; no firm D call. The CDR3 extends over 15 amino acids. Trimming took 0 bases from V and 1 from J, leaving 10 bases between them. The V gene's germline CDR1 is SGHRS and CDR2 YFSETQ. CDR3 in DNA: TGCGCCAGCAGCTTGGCTGGACCAGGGAACACTGAAGCTTTCTTT. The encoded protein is CASSLAGPGNTEAFF.

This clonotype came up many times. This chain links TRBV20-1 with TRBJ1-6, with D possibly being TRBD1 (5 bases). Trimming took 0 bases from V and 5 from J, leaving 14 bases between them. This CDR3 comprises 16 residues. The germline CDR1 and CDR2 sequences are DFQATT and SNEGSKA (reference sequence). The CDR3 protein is CSAREGLDFHNSPLHF. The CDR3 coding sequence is TGCAGTGCTAGAGAGGGGCTTGATTTTCATAATTCACCCCTCCACTTT.

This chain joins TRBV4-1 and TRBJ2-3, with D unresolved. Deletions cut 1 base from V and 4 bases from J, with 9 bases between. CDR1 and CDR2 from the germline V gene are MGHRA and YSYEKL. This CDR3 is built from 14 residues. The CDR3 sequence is CASSQAPVSDTQYF. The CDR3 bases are TGCGCCAGCAGCCAAGCTCCAGTTTCAGATACGCAGTATTTT.

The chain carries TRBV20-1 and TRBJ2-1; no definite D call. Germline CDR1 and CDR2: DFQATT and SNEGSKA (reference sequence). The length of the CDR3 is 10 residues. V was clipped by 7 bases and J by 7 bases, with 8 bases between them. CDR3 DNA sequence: TGCAGTGGATTGTGGAATGAGCAGTTCTTC. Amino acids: CSGLWNEQFF.

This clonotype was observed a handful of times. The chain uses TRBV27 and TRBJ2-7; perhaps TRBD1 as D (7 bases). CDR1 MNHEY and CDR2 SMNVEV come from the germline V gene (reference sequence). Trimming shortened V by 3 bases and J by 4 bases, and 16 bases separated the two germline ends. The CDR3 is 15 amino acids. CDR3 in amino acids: CASSFFQGGEYEQYF. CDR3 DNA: TGTGCCAGCAGTTTCTTTCAGGGGGGAGAGTACGAGCAGTACTTC.

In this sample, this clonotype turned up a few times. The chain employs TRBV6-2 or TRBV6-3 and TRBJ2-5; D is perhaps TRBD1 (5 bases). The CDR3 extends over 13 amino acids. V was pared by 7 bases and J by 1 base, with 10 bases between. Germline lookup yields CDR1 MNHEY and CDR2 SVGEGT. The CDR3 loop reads CASNLDIQETQYF. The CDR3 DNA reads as TGTGCCAGCAATCTGGACATCCAAGAGACCCAGTACTTC.

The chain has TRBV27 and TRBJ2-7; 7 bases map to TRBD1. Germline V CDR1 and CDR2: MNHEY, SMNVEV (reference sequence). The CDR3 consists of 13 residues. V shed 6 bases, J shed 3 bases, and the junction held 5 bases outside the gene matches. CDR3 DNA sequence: TGTGCCAGCAGCTACTACAGGGGCTACGAGCAGTACTTC. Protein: CASSYYRGYEQYF.

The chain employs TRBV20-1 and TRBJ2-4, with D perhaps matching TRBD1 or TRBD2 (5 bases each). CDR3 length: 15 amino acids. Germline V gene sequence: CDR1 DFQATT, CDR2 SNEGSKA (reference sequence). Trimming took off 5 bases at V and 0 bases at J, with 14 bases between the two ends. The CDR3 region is CSAWGFVGAKNIQYF. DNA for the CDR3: TGCAGTGCTTGGGGGTTCGTGGGAGCCAAAAACATTCAGTACTTC.

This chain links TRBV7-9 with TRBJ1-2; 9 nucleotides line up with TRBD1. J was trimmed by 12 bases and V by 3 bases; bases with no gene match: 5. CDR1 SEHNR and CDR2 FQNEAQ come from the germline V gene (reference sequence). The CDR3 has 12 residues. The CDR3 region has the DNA TGTGCCAGCAGCTTCGAAACAGGGGGCGACACCTTC. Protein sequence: CASSFETGGDTF.

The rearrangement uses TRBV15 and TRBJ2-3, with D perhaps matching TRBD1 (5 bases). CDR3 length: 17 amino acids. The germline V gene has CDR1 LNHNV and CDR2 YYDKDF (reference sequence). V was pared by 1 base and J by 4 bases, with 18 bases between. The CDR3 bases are TGTGCCACCAGCAGAGGGTTATATAGGGGTTTGGCAGATACGCAGTATTTT. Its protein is CATSRGLYRGLADTQYF.

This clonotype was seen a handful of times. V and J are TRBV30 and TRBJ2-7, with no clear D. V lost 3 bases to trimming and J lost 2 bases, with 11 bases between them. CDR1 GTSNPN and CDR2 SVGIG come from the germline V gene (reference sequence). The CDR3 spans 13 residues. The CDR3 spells CAWSALGPYEQYF. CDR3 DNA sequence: TGTGCCTGGAGCGCCCTGGGCCCCTACGAGCAGTACTTC.

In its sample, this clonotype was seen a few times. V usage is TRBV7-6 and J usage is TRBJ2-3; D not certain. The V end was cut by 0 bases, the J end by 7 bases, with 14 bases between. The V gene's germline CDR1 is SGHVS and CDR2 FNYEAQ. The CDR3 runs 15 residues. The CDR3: CASSLAGLRANTQYF. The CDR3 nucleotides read TGTGCCAGCAGCTTAGCGGGCCTTCGGGCAAATACGCAGTATTTT.

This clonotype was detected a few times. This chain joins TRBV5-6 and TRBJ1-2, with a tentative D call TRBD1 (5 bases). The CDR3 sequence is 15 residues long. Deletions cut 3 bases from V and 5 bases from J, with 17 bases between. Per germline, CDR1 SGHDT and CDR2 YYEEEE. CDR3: CASSSPGRGDYGYTF. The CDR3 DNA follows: TGTGCCAGCAGCTCCCCGGGGCGCGGGGATTATGGCTACACCTTC.

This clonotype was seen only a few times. CDR3: CASSLITVNSPLHF. CDR3 sequence (DNA): TGTGCCAGCAGCTTGATAACAGTAAATTCACCCCTCCACTTT. The V call is TRBV5-5, the J call TRBJ1-6; D is uncertain. The CDR3 extends over 14 amino acids. V was trimmed by 1 base and J by 7 bases, leaving 9 bases between them. CDR1 and CDR2 (germline): SGHKS, YYEKEE (reference sequence).

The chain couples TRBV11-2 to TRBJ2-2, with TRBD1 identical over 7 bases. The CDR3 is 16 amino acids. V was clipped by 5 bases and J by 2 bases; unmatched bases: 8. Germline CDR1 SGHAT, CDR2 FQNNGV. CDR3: CASSATGRYNTGELFF. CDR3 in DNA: TGTGCCAGCAGCGCGACAGGGCGCTATAACACCGGGGAGCTGTTTTTT. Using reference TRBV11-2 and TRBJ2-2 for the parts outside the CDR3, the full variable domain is EAGVAQSPRYKIIEKRQSVAFWCNPISGHATLYWYQQILGQGPKLLIQFQNNGVVDDSQLPKDRFSAERLKGVDSTLKIQPAKLEDSAVYLCASSATGRYNTGELFFGEGSRLTVL.

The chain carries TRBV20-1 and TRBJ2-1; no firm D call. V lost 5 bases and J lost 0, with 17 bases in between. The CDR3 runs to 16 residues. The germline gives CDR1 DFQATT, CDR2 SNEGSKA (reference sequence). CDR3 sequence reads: CSARSLGYTSYNEQFF. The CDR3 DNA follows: TGCAGTGCTCGCTCTCTAGGTTATACCTCCTACAATGAGCAGTTCTTC.